One and the same sample provided the 30 T cell receptor beta chains below, sequenced in a study of T cells in Graves' hyperthyroidism and ophthalmopathy. From RNA transcripts, TCR beta CDR3 regions were amplified. Primed by the HTBI set, a first-round RT-PCR was run on the TCR CDR3. Each CDR3 protein is one row after TCRdb ran MiXCR on the multiplex PCR reads. The sample yields approximately 400,000 distinct CDR3 sequences, around 16% seen once. What was sequenced was blood. These receptors were collected from a woman in her late teens or twenties with Graves' hyperthyroidism.

The table lists this clonotype with a few counts. The genes are TRBV4-3 and TRBJ1-4; D is perhaps TRBD1 (5 bases). Germline-derived CDR1 and CDR2 are LGHNA and YSLEER. The CDR3 contains 15 residues. V shed 1 base and J shed 10 bases, with 16 bases lying between them. CDR3 sequence (DNA): TGCGCCAGCAGCCAAGGTTCGGGACCGAGGGGAAAACTGTTTTTT. Translating gives CASSQGSGPRGKLFF.

The chain uses TRBV2 and TRBJ1-3; 8 bases are a match to TRBD1. The trim removed 6 bases at V and 1 base at J, leaving 5 bases unmatched. This CDR3 is 15 amino acids long. Germline V gene data show CDR1 as SNHLY and CDR2 as FYNNEI. CDR3 in amino acids: CASRDRTGSGNTIYF. Written as DNA, the CDR3 is TGTGCCAGCAGAGACCGGACAGGGTCTGGAAACACCATATATTTT.

This clonotype was counted ten times or more. The chain combines TRBV7-9 with TRBJ1-1, with D unclear. This CDR3 is built from 12 residues. Germline CDR1 SEHNR, CDR2 FQNEAQ (reference sequence). The germline V and J ends were trimmed by 8 bases and 1 base, with 8 bases remaining between them. The CDR3 loop is CASGETNTEAFF. The CDR3 region has the DNA TGTGCCAGCGGAGAGACGAACACTGAAGCTTTCTTT. Based on the CDR3 plus reference TRBV7-9 and TRBJ1-1, the full variable domain is DTGVSQNPRHKITKRGQNVTFRCDPISEHNRLYWYRQTLGQGPEFLTYFQNEAQLEKSRLLSDRFSAERPKGSFSTLEIQRTEQGDSAMYLCASGETNTEAFFGQGTRLTVV.

This clonotype was seen more than once but under ten times. The chain links TRBV12-3 or TRBV12-4 to TRBJ2-1, with unresolved D. CDR3 length: 12 amino acids. With 3 bases removed from V and 8 bases from J, the gap between germline ends came to 8 bases. DNA of the CDR3: TGTGCCAGCAGTTTGTTAGGCGATGAGCAGTTCTTC. It is translated as CASSLLGDEQFF.

V and J are TRBV20-1 and TRBJ1-1, with D possibly matching TRBD1 (6 bases). CDR3 size: 12 residues. From germline, CDR1 is DFQATT and CDR2 SNEGSKA (reference sequence). V lost 7 bases and J lost 4, with 13 bases in between. The CDR3 here is CSGKRGLTEAFF. The CDR3 region has the DNA TGCAGTGGAAAACGGGGGCTCACTGAAGCTTTCTTT.

This clonotype was seen at least ten times. This rearrangement joins TRBV2 to TRBJ2-2, with TRBD2 as a possible D gene (6 bases). Germline loops: CDR1 SNHLY, CDR2 FYNNEI. Trimming stripped 6 bases from V and 3 bases from J, with 8 bases between. CDR3 length: 13 amino acids. CDR3 in DNA: TGTGCCAGCAGCGTAGCGGACACCGGGGAGCTGTTTTTT. This encodes CASSVADTGELFF.

The J gene is TRBJ2-6, the V gene TRBV28; possible D gene TRBD1, 5 bases. This CDR3 has 18 amino acids. Deletions cut 5 bases from V and 0 bases from J, with 17 bases between. The germline V gene encodes CDR1 MDHEN and CDR2 SYDVKM. The CDR3 region is CASSTLRQGRSGANVLTF. The CDR3 coding sequence is TGTGCCAGCAGTACCCTCAGGCAGGGCCGCTCTGGGGCCAACGTCCTGACTTTC.

This clonotype occurred many times. The chain carries TRBV11-1 and TRBJ2-2; D might be TRBD1 (5 bases). With 6 bases removed from V and 2 bases from J, the gap between germline ends came to 13 bases. The CDR3 sequence is 15 residues long. Germline CDR1 reads SGHAT; CDR2 reads FQDESV (reference sequence). CDR3 sequence: CASSPTEFNTGELFF. In DNA, the CDR3 is TGTGCCAGCAGTCCGACAGAGTTCAACACCGGGGAGCTGTTTTTT. Full variable domain (remainder filled in from reference TRBV11-1 and TRBJ2-2): EAEVAQSPRYKITEKSQAVAFWCDPISGHATLYWYRQILGQGPELLVQFQDESVVDDSQLPKDRFSAERLKGVDSTLKIQPAELGDSAMYLCASSPTEFNTGELFFGEGSRLTVL.

This clonotype showed up many times. The chain couples TRBV20-1 to TRBJ1-1; possible D gene TRBD1, 6 bases. CDR1 is DFQATT and CDR2 is SNEGSKA in the germline V gene (reference sequence). V dropped 2 bases and J dropped 3 bases, with 7 bases sitting between them. This CDR3 contains 12 residues. The CDR3 loop is CSARRGDTEAFF. The CDR3 DNA is TGCAGTGCTAGAAGGGGGGACACTGAAGCTTTCTTT.

This chain uses TRBV9 with TRBJ2-1; 8 positions match TRBD2. The V and J ends lost 0 bases and 4 bases, in that order; junction bases with no gene match: 3. This CDR3 has 15 amino acids. CDR1 and CDR2 (germline): SGDLS, YYNGEE. DNA for the CDR3: TGTGCCAGCAGCGTAGGACTAGCGAATTACAATGAGCAGTTCTTC. It yields the protein CASSVGLANYNEQFF.

There are a few counts of this clonotype. The rearrangement links TRBV5-4 to TRBJ2-7, with D perhaps matching TRBD1 (7 bases). This CDR3 is built from 16 residues. Germline V gives CDR1 SGHNT, CDR2 YYREEE (reference sequence). The germline V and J ends were trimmed by 1 base and 7 bases, with 21 bases remaining between them. The CDR3 reads CASSLWGSMAGQEQYF. The CDR3 nucleotides read TGTGCCAGCAGCTTGTGGGGCTCCATGGCGGGACAGGAGCAGTACTTC.

The table lists this clonotype with many counts. The rearrangement uses TRBV20-1 and TRBJ2-1; 8 nucleotides align to TRBD2. The V segment lost 5 bases and the J segment 2 bases; nucleotides outside the gene matches: 5. Per germline, CDR1 DFQATT and CDR2 SNEGSKA (reference sequence). The CDR3 loop spans 14 amino acids. The CDR3 reads CSAPRGATYNEQFF. CDR3 bases: TGCAGTGCTCCGCGGGGGGCAACCTACAATGAGCAGTTCTTC.

In this sample, this clonotype turned up many times. The rearrangement uses TRBV2 and TRBJ1-1; a weak D match, TRBD1 (5 bases). The germline V gene has CDR1 SNHLY and CDR2 FYNNEI. The CDR3 is made up of 11 amino acids. The germline V and J ends were trimmed by 7 bases and 14 bases, with 17 bases remaining between them. CDR3 bases: TGTGCCAGCAACCGGGACGGGACCCTATTCTTT. Its translation is CASNRDGTLFF.

This clonotype was found many times. The chain links TRBV3-1 to TRBJ2-3, with D unclear. Per germline, CDR1 LGHDT and CDR2 YNNKEL (reference sequence). The ends were cut back, 0 bases at V and 9 bases at J, with 10 bases in the middle. The CDR3 has 13 residues. The CDR3 sequence is CASSQDVGLTQYF. The CDR3, as DNA: TGTGCCAGCAGCCAAGATGTAGGGTTGACGCAGTATTTT.

The table lists this clonotype with many counts. The chain joins TRBV5-1 to TRBJ2-5; 8 bases map to TRBD1. V gave up 3 bases and J gave up 3 bases; unmatched junction bases: 13. There are 17 residues in the CDR3. Germline CDR1 is SGHRS and CDR2 is YFSETQ. The CDR3 is CASSSRQGFSGKETQYF. CDR3 coding DNA: TGCGCCAGCAGCTCACGACAGGGGTTTTCAGGAAAAGAGACCCAGTACTTC.

This clonotype was detected only a few times. The CDR3 DNA follows: TGTGCCAGCAGCTTCGGGGCAGGGGTGAATCAGCCCCAGCATTTT. Encoded protein: CASSFGAGVNQPQHF. V gene TRBV7-8 combines with J gene TRBJ1-5, with a weak D call TRBD1 (6 bases). Germline loops: CDR1 SGHVS, CDR2 FQNEAQ. V shed 3 bases and J shed 4 bases, with 13 bases lying between them. This CDR3 region has 15 residues.

Regarding this clonotype: A read error is possible here, since a much larger clone lies one base away. V and J are TRBV15 and TRBJ2-5; D may correspond to TRBD1 or TRBD2 (6 bases each). The CDR3 loop spans 15 amino acids. The V and J ends lost 5 bases and 9 bases respectively, with 22 bases between them. Per the germline V gene, CDR1 is LNHNV and CDR2 is YYDKDF (reference sequence). The DNA for the CDR3 is TGTGCCACCAGCGGCCGGACACCGAGGGGGGAGGCCCAGTACTTC. Its translation: CATSGRTPRGEAQYF.

This clonotype was seen only a few times. A read error is possible here, since a much larger clone lies one base away. This chain joins TRBV25-1 and TRBJ1-1; D is unclear. Trimming cost V 7 bases and J 1 base, with 4 bases left between them. CDR1 and CDR2 from the germline V gene are MGHDK and SYGVNS. This CDR3 has 11 residues. DNA for the CDR3: TGTGCCAGCACGGAGAACACTGAAGCTTTCTTT. It specifies CASTENTEAFF.

Many counts were recorded for this clonotype. V is TRBV3-1 and J is TRBJ1-1, with D possibly TRBD1 on 5 matching bases. Germline values: CDR1 LGHDT, CDR2 YNNKEL (reference sequence). Trimming removed 0 bases from V and 7 bases from J, with 12 bases in between. The CDR3 spans 14 residues. CDR3 residues: CASSQEGLMNEAFF. The CDR3 DNA reads TGTGCCAGCAGCCAAGAGGGGCTGATGAATGAAGCTTTCTTT.

This clonotype was picked up a small number of times. This chain uses TRBV5-1 with TRBJ2-1; 8 positions agree with TRBD1. CDR3 length: 15 residues. Germline assignment: CDR1 SGHRS and CDR2 YFSETQ. V lost 0 bases, J lost 7 bases, and 6 bases stayed unmatched. CDR3 in amino acids: CASSLVQGAFNEQFF. Written as DNA, the CDR3 is TGCGCCAGCAGCTTGGTTCAGGGGGCTTTTAATGAGCAGTTCTTC.

This clonotype has only a few counts. This chain connects TRBV24-1 to TRBJ2-3, with D possibly being TRBD1 (5 bases). Trimming cost V 7 bases and J 3 bases, with 13 bases left between them. This CDR3 is built from 14 residues. In germline, CDR1 is KGHDR, CDR2 SFDVKD. CDR3 residues: CATSSGRLTDTQYF. The CDR3 nucleotides read TGTGCCACCAGCTCAGGGCGCTTAACAGATACGCAGTATTTT.

This clonotype was detected many times. This chain links TRBV7-2 with TRBJ1-1; D perhaps matches TRBD1 (5 bases). V dropped 5 bases and J dropped 11 bases, with 18 bases sitting between them. CDR1 SGHTA and CDR2 FQGNSA come from the germline V gene. This CDR3 region has 13 residues. The CDR3 DNA follows: TGTGCCAGCAGCACAGGCCGGGGGTTCGTGGCTTTCTTT. Protein product: CASSTGRGFVAFF.

In its sample, this clonotype was seen once. One end of the junction fails to match germline, which may point to a read error. V is TRBV12-3 or TRBV12-4 and J is TRBJ1-4; TRBD1 is a possible D gene (5 bases). The CDR3 loop spans 14 amino acids. The CDR3 region is CASSRTGVNEKLSF. In DNA, the CDR3 is TGTGCCAGCAGCCGGACGGGGGTAAATGAAAAACTGTCTTTT.

This clonotype has a handful of counts. DNA for the CDR3: TGCGCCAGCAGCTTGGACCCTCTTAGCGGGGGGTTCAGAGCACAGACCCAGTACTTC. Protein product: CASSLDPLSGGFRAQTQYF. The V and J genes are TRBV5-1 and TRBJ2-5; TRBD2 aligns across 10 bases. Per the germline V gene, CDR1 is SGHRS and CDR2 is YFSETQ. The CDR3 has 19 residues. V lost 0 bases, J lost 6 bases, and 17 bases stayed unmatched.

At least ten counts were recorded for this clonotype. The chain couples TRBV10-3 to TRBJ1-1; no firm D call. Germline assignment: CDR1 ENHRY and CDR2 SYGVKD. CDR3 length equals 13 residues. V lost 4 bases and J lost 1, with 7 bases in between. The CDR3 region has the DNA TGTGCCATCAGTGTCGAAGCGAACACTGAAGCTTTCTTT. This codes for CAISVEANTEAFF.

V is TRBV27 and J is TRBJ2-6; tentative D call: TRBD1 (6 bases). The CDR3 sequence is 17 residues long. V lost 5 bases and J 4 bases, leaving 18 bases between the germline ends. CDR1 is MNHEY and CDR2 is SMNVEV in the germline V gene (reference sequence). The CDR3 DNA reads TGTGCCAGCAGTCCCCGGGACACGGTATACGGGGCCAACGTCCTGACTTTC. It yields the protein CASSPRDTVYGANVLTF.

In this sample, this clonotype turned up a few times. The chain is built from TRBV20-1 and TRBJ2-1; 8 nucleotides agree with TRBD2. The CDR3 totals 14 residues. The germline CDR1 and CDR2 sequences are DFQATT and SNEGSKA (reference sequence). V shed 5 bases and J 4 bases; nucleotides not matched to a gene: 7. The CDR3 DNA reads as TGCAGTGCTCCCCGGGAGGGCCTTTACAATGAGCAGTTCTTC. Its protein is CSAPREGLYNEQFF.

This clonotype occurred a few times. The chain couples TRBV5-1 to TRBJ1-4; 10 positions agree with TRBD1. This CDR3 comprises 15 residues. Germline lookup yields CDR1 SGHRS and CDR2 YFSETQ. Trimming cost V 0 bases and J 8 bases; bases outside gene matches: 4. CDR3 region: CASSLGDRGGEKLFF. CDR3 bases: TGCGCCAGCAGCTTGGGGGACAGGGGCGGAGAAAAACTGTTTTTT.

This clonotype showed up many times. V usage is TRBV5-1 and J usage is TRBJ1-1; D perhaps matches TRBD1 (5 bases). Germline V gene lookup returns CDR1 SGHRS and CDR2 YFSETQ. V was shortened by 1 base and J by 8 bases, with 15 bases between the two germline ends. The CDR3 sequence is 14 residues long. CDR3 bases: TGCGCCAGCAGCTTGTTCGCCCCGGCAGGGGAAGCTTTCTTT. Its translation: CASSLFAPAGEAFF.

This clonotype was seen ten or more times. The gene calls are TRBV20-1 and TRBJ2-7, with 9 bases matching TRBD2. The junction had 9 bases not matched to a gene; V was cut back by 6 bases and J by 0 bases. The CDR3 runs to 15 residues. The V gene's germline CDR1 is DFQATT and CDR2 SNEGSKA (reference sequence). The DNA of the CDR3 is TGCAGTGCCCCCATGGCGGGAGGGAGCTCCTACGAGCAGTACTTC. It is translated as CSAPMAGGSSYEQYF.